Sequencing of this TCR beta chain was carried out in a study of blood T cells in healthy people across ages. As for the study in general: About one barcoded beta molecule per two T cells was the capture yield of template switching.

Next came a second PCR, run for about 6 to 12 cycles, which used a sample-barcoded 5' primer along with a J-beta primer mix. Each TCR beta cDNA got a 12-nucleotide random molecular identifier. MiXCR was run by TCRdb on the 5' RACE reads, yielding one entry per CDR3 protein. The top ten hold approximately 20% of the sample, which has more than 1 million distinct CDR3 sequences, over 35% seen once. A note on this clonotype: Its target is not known.

General study findings and limits: The diversity estimates, figures obtained from one million T cells, were considered underestimates. Getting older went along with TCR beta diversity per million T cells dropping roughly linearly.

Germline V CDR1 and CDR2: MRHNA, SNTAGT. The CDR3 runs 14 residues. V lost 5 bases to trimming and J lost 5 bases, with 14 bases between them. The chain uses TRBV6-4 and TRBJ2-3; D might be TRBD2 (5 bases). The receptor was derived from a woman aged 55-69 years in good health. The sequenced sample was blood. For the CDR3, the DNA is TGTGCCAGCAGTCCAGATAGCGTTAAAGATACGCAGTATTTT. It translates to CASSPDSVKDTQYF.